This entry lists 15 T cell receptor beta chains sequenced from one sample in a study of shared clonotypes between healthy human individuals. Repertoires were generated with immunoSEQ multiplex PCR, while TCRdb's copy carries only in-frame clones and drops some. The repertoire holds about 1 million clones, approximately 72% seen once, with 1.4% in the top ten. The material sequenced was memory CD4+ T cells sorted from blood. Subset noted: CD45RA-negative fraction. These receptor sequences come from a man aged 18 to 35 in good health.

The chain recombines TRBV19 with TRBJ1-1, with 9 positions matching TRBD1. Looked up from germline, CDR1 is LNHDA and CDR2 is SQIVND (reference sequence). The CDR3 is made up of 12 amino acids. V trimming: 8 bases; J trimming: 5 bases; junction bases outside the gene matches: 3. CDR3 amino acids: CASRDRETEAFF. For the CDR3, the DNA is TGTGCCAGTCGGGACAGGGAAACTGAAGCTTTCTTT. Combining the CDR3 with reference TRBV19 and TRBJ1-1 gives the whole variable domain DGGITQSPKYLFRKEGQNVTLSCEQNLNHDAMYWYRQDPGQGLRLIYYSQIVNDFQKGDIAEGYSVSREKKESFPLTVTSAQKNPTAFYLCASRDRETEAFFGQGTRLTVV.

The table lists this clone with a few counts. In DNA form, the CDR3 reads TGTGCCAGCAGTTTAAACCCTCGGGGACAGGGGGCCTACGAGCAGTACTTC. As protein: CASSLNPRGQGAYEQYF. The rearrangement joins TRBV27 to TRBJ2-7; 11 positions match TRBD1. Germline-derived CDR1 and CDR2 are MNHEY and SMNVEV (reference sequence). V shed 2 bases and J 2 bases; nucleotides not matched to a gene: 8. The length of the CDR3 is 17 residues.

The DNA for the CDR3 is TGTGCCAGCAGGGATCGAGGAGGGACCGAGTATAGGGGTCAGCCCCAGCATTTT. Translated, it gives CASRDRGGTEYRGQPQHF. The chain has TRBV7-9 and TRBJ1-5; weak D call: TRBD1 (5 bases). Germline lookup yields CDR1 SEHNR and CDR2 FQNEAQ (reference sequence). This CDR3 spans 18 amino acids. V dropped 6 bases and J dropped 6 bases, with 27 bases sitting between them.

The CDR3 DNA reads TGTGCCAGCAGCTCCGGACTGTTCAATGAGCAGTTCTTC. This gives the protein CASSSGLFNEQFF. The chain is built from TRBV11-2 and TRBJ2-1, with D possibly TRBD2 on 5 matching bases. The germline CDR1 and CDR2 sequences are SGHAT and FQNNGV. The V and J ends lost 4 bases and 6 bases respectively, with 10 bases between them. This CDR3 has 13 residues.

On this clone itself: Other DNA sequences in the sample encode the same CDR3. DNA for the CDR3: TGTGCCAGCAGTTTGCGGGCCATGAACACTGAAGCTTTCTTT. The encoded protein is CASSLRAMNTEAFF. V and J are TRBV27 and TRBJ1-1; D is undetermined. Trimming stripped 3 bases from V and 0 bases from J, with 8 bases between. Germline CDR1 MNHEY, CDR2 SMNVEV (reference sequence). CDR3 length equals 14 residues.

The chain employs TRBV28 and TRBJ1-5; 9 bases are shared with TRBD1. This CDR3 comprises 14 residues. Germline trimming cut 10 bases from V and 5 bases from J; bases unmatched to any gene: 9. Germline loops: CDR1 MDHEN, CDR2 SYDVKM. CDR3 sequence: CATKGQGVYQPQHF. In DNA, the CDR3 is TGTGCCACCAAGGGACAGGGTGTCTATCAGCCCCAGCATTTT.

This clone was seen more than once but under ten times. The chain recombines TRBV7-9 with TRBJ1-3, with a possible D match to TRBD1 (5 bases). This CDR3 is 14 amino acids long. V was clipped by 2 bases and J by 4 bases, with 9 bases between them. Per the germline V gene, CDR1 is SEHNR and CDR2 is FQNEAQ (reference sequence). CDR3 bases: TGTGCCAGCAGCTTATCGGCAGGGGGAAACACCATATATTTT. Translation: CASSLSAGGNTIYF.

CDR3 in amino acids: CASRPGTLQETQYF. Written as DNA, the CDR3 is TGCGCCAGCAGACCCGGGACTTTACAAGAGACCCAGTACTTC. The chain has TRBV5-1 and TRBJ2-5; maybe TRBD2 (6 bases). Germline loops: CDR1 SGHRS, CDR2 YFSETQ. CDR3 length equals 14 residues. V gave up 5 bases and J gave up 2 bases, with 13 bases separating them.

This sequence joins TRBV5-1 and TRBJ2-7, with no clear D. The CDR3 has 14 amino acids. The ends were cut back, 4 bases at V and 2 bases at J, with 13 bases in the middle. CDR1 is SGHRS and CDR2 is YFSETQ in the germline V gene. CDR3 sequence (DNA): TGCGCCAGCAGCCCCCGGTCCGATACCTACGAGCAGTACTTC. Its translation: CASSPRSDTYEQYF.

This chain connects TRBV7-3 to TRBJ1-3; 8 bases are shared with TRBD1. CDR3 size: 15 residues. With 5 bases clipped from V and 0 bases from J, the junction kept 3 bases outside the gene matches. Germline loops: CDR1 SGHTA, CDR2 FQGTGA. The CDR3 is CASSRTGGSGNTIYF. CDR3 nucleotides: TGTGCCAGCAGCCGAACAGGGGGCTCTGGAAACACCATATATTTT.

The chain is built from TRBV5-1 and TRBJ2-7; tentative D call: TRBD2 (5 bases). V lost 6 bases, J lost 5 bases, and 18 bases lay in between. This CDR3 contains 14 residues. Germline CDR1 reads SGHRS; CDR2 reads YFSETQ. CDR3 nucleotides: TGCGCCAGCAAAATCTGGGAGACGTCGAACGAGCAGTACTTC. Amino acids: CASKIWETSNEQYF.

The J gene is TRBJ2-7, the V gene TRBV11-2; tentative D call: TRBD2 (6 bases). The CDR3 totals 14 residues. The V gene lost 3 bases and the J gene lost 3 bases, with 12 bases spanning the gap. Germline lookup yields CDR1 SGHAT and CDR2 FQNNGV. CDR3 DNA: TGTGCCAGCAGCTTGGGGGACTTCGGCTACGAGCAGTACTTC. Protein sequence: CASSLGDFGYEQYF.

The chain links TRBV18 to TRBJ2-7, with D maybe TRBD1 (6 bases). Trimming shortened V by 0 bases and J by 1 base, and 16 bases separated the two germline ends. In germline, CDR1 is KGHSH, CDR2 LQKENI. The CDR3 runs 17 residues. The CDR3 DNA reads TGTGCCAGCTCACCACCAACCGGTTCCAGGGGTTCCTACGAGCAGTACTTC. Amino acids: CASSPPTGSRGSYEQYF.

The chain has TRBV10-2 and TRBJ2-7; D call uncertain. This CDR3 spans 13 amino acids. V was cut by 3 bases and J by 0 bases, with 6 bases left in between. The germline CDR1 and CDR2 sequences are WSHSY and SAAADI. The CDR3 DNA sequence: TGCGCCAGCAGTGATGAGGCCTCCTACGAGCAGTACTTC. Its translation is CASSDEASYEQYF.

The J gene is TRBJ1-2, the V gene TRBV2; D not certain. The CDR3 loop spans 12 amino acids. Looked up from germline, CDR1 is SNHLY and CDR2 is FYNNEI. V dropped 7 bases and J dropped 8 bases, with 14 bases sitting between them. The CDR3 loop reads CASTPFAGGYTF. The CDR3 nucleotides are TGTGCCAGCACCCCCTTTGCCGGCGGCTACACCTTC.